These T cell receptor beta chains were read from a single sample in a study of blood T cell repertoires in COVID-19. The protocol was immunoSEQ multiplex PCR, while the TCRdb copy is restricted to in-frame clones and leaves out a portion. The data hold about 120,000 clones, with around 83% observed a single time. Sequenced: peripheral blood. The receptors come from a man older than 75 with active or convalescent COVID-19. CDR3s leave out the opening cysteine and the closing phenylalanine or tryptophan. The order of the fields is J gene, V gene, CDR3 length, CDR3 protein.

>TRBJ1-4|TRBV7-7|14
ASSLAQDATNEKLF
>TRBJ2-7|TRBV7-2|12
ASSFFMDSYEQY
>TRBJ1-1|TRBV6-5|13
ASSLTVTMNTEAF
>TRBJ1-3|TRBV9|13
ASSVAPQGGNTIY
>TRBJ1-5|TRBV5-1|13
ASSFTGGWGQPQH
>TRBJ2-3|TRBV7-2|12
ASRQRRGADTQY
>TRBJ2-3|TRBV9|13
ASSELAGDFDTQY
>TRBJ1-1|TRBV28|10
ASRQGGTEAF
>TRBJ2-7|TRBV5-1|11
ASSEGTAYEQY
>TRBJ2-3|TRBV18|14
ASSPISGGAADTQY
>TRBJ2-1|TRBV24-1|14
ATSPSGTGFYNEQF
>TRBJ1-2|TRBV5-1|12
ASSLEEPTGGYT
>TRBJ2-7|TRBV18|16
ASSPPGLAGQPREEQY
>TRBJ2-3|TRBV5-6|13
ASSLGTFSTDTQY
>TRBJ1-1|TRBV9|11
ASSPDPGTEAF
>TRBJ2-1|TRBV12-3/TRBV12-4|11
ASSLLTGGEQF
>TRBJ1-2|TRBV2|9
ASRPDYGYT
>TRBJ1-6|TRBV2|11
ASSPQAMTTLH